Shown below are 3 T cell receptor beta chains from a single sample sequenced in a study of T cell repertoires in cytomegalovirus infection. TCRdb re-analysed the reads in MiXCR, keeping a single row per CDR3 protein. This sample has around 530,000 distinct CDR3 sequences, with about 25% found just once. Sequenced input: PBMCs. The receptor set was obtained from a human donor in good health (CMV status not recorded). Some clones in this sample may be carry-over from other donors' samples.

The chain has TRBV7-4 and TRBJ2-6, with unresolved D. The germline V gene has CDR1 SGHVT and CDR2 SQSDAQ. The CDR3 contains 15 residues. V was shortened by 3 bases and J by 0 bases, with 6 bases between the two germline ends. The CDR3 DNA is TGTGCCAGCAGCTTTAAGAGCTCTGGGGCCAACGTCCTGACTTTC. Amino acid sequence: CASSFKSSGANVLTF.

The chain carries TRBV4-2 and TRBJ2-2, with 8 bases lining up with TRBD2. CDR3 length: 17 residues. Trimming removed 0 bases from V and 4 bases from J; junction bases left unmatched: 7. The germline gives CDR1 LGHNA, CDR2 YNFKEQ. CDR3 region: CASSQEMSAGGTGELFF. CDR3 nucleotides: TGTGCCAGCAGCCAAGAAATGTCTGCGGGAGGCACCGGGGAGCTGTTTTTT.

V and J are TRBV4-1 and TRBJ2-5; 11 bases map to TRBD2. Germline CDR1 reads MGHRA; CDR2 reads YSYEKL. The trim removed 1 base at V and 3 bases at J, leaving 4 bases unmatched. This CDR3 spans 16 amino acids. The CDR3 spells CASSQVSGRGEETQYF. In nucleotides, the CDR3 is TGCGCCAGCAGCCAAGTTAGCGGGAGGGGTGAAGAGACCCAGTACTTC.